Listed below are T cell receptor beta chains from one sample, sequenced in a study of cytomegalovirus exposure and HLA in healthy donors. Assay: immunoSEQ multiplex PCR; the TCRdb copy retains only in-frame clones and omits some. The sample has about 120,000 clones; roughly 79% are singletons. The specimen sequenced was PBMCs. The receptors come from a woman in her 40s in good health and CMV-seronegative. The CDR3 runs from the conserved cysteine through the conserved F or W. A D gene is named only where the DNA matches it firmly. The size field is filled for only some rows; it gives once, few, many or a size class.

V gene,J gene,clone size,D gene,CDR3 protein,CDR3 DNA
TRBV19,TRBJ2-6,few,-,CASSPTGANVLTF,TGTGCCAGTAGCCCAACAGGGGCCAACGTCCTGACTTTC
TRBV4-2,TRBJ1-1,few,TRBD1,CASSQVQGGTEAFF,TGTGCCAGCAGCCAAGTACAGGGGGGTACTGAAGCTTTCTTT
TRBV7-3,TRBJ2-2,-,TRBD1,CASSLTGTGDTGELFF,TGTGCCAGCAGCTTAACCGGGACAGGGGACACCGGGGAGCTGTTTTTT
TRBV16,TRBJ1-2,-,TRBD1,CASSQFGTDRANYGYTF,TGTGCCAGCAGCCAATTTGGGACAGACCGAGCTAACTATGGCTACACCTTC
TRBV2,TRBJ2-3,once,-,CASGLGATFTDTQYF,TGTGCCAGCGGTCTGGGAGCAACATTCACAGATACGCAGTATTTT
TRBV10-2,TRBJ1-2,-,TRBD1,CASSVRISAGGSYGYTF,TGCGCCAGCAGTGTGAGAATTTCGGCAGGGGGCAGTTATGGCTACACCTTC
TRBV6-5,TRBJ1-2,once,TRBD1,CASSLKGDRLGYGYTF,TGTGCCAGCAGTTTGAAGGGGGACAGGTTGGGCTATGGCTACACCTTC
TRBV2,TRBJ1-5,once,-,CAGNRALNQPQHF,TGTGCCGGCAACAGGGCGCTTAATCAGCCCCAGCATTTT
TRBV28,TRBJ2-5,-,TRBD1,CASSPGGAARGTQYF,TGTGCCAGCAGCCCAGGGGGCGCAGCGCGGGGGACCCAGTACTTC
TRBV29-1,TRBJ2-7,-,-,CSVGRQLGYEQYF,TGCAGCGTTGGAAGACAGCTAGGCTACGAGCAGTACTTC
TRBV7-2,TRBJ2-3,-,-,CASSLGTGRADTQYF,TGTGCCAGCAGCTTAGGGACAGGGAGGGCAGATACGCAGTATTTT
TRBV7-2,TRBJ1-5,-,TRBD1,CASSSDRGNQPQHF,TGTGCCAGCAGCTCAGACAGGGGTAACCAGCCCCAGCATTTT
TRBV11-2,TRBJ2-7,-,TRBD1,CASRADWTGAYEQYF,TGTGCCAGCAGGGCGGACTGGACAGGGGCCTACGAGCAGTACTTC
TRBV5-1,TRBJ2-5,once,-,CASSRGQGGQETQYF,TGCGCCAGCAGCCGAGGTCAGGGGGGTCAAGAGACCCAGTACTTC
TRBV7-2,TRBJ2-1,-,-,CASSLLAGAKGEQFF,TGTGCCAGCAGCTTATTGGCAGGGGCGAAGGGTGAGCAGTTCTTC
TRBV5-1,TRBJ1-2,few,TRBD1,CASSFGTAYGYTF,TGCGCCAGCAGCTTTGGGACAGCTTATGGCTACACCTTC
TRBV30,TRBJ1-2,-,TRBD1,CAWRTGGSYGYTF,TGTGCCTGGAGAACAGGGGGCAGCTATGGCTACACCTTC
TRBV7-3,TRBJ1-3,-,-,CASSLTGGPTSGNTIYF,TGTGCCAGCAGCTTAACGGGGGGACCGACCTCTGGAAACACCATATATTTT
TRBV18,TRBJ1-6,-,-,CASSPLVLSSYNSPLHF,TGTGCCAGCTCACCACTTGTGTTATCCTCCTATAATTCACCCCTCCACTTT
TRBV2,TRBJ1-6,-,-,CARSSTGKGENSPLHF,TGTGCCCGATCGTCCACGGGAAAGGGGGAAAATTCACCCCTCCACTTT
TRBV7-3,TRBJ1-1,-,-,CASSLAGTANTEAFF,TGTGCCAGCAGCTTAGCGGGGACGGCGAACACTGAAGCTTTCTTT
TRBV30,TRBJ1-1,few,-,CAWSGGLTNTEAFF,TGTGCCTGGAGTGGCGGTCTGACGAACACTGAAGCTTTCTTT
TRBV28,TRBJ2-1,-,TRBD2,CASSFFLAGGRNEQFF,TGTGCCAGCAGTTTTTTTCTAGCGGGAGGGCGCAATGAGCAGTTCTTC
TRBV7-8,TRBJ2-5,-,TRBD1,CASSSRQGQAQYF,TGTGCCAGCAGCTCCCGACAGGGGCAGGCCCAGTACTTC
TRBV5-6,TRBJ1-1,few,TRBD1,CASSLFTGGKTFF,TGTGCCAGCAGCTTGTTTACAGGGGGTAAAACTTTCTTT
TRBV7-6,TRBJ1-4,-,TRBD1,CASSPGQGRTYNEKLFF,TGTGCCAGCAGCCCGGGACAGGGCAGGACTTATAATGAAAAACTGTTTTTT
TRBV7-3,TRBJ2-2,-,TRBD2,CASSSGLAGGGTGELFF,TGTGCCAGCAGCTCGGGACTAGCGGGGGGCGGCACCGGGGAGCTGTTTTTT
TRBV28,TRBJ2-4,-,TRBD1,CASSLGQGDRDIQYF,TGTGCCAGCAGTTTAGGACAGGGGGATAGGGACATTCAGTACTTC
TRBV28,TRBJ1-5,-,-,CASSFSGQGGNQPQHF,TGTGCCAGCAGTTTTTCTGGACAAGGAGGGAATCAGCCCCAGCATTTT
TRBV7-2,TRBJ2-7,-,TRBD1,CASSVTGGPSSYEQYF,TGTGCCAGCAGCGTTACAGGGGGCCCTTCTTCCTACGAGCAGTACTTC
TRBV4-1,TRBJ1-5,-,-,CASSQALRGGNQPQHF,TGCGCCAGCAGCCAAGCTCTTCGGGGGGGGAATCAGCCCCAGCATTTT
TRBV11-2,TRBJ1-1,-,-,CASSLEGGTRNTEAFF,TGTGCCAGCAGCTTAGAAGGAGGCACAAGGAACACTGAAGCTTTCTTT
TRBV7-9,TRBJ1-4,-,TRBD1,CSSSQPGQGNEKLFF,TGTTCCAGCAGCCAACCGGGACAGGGGAATGAAAAACTGTTTTTT
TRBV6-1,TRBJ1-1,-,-,CASSEKLNTEAFF,TGTGCCAGCAGTGAAAAGCTGAACACTGAAGCTTTCTTT
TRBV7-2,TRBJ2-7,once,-,CASSFSTVSYEQYF,TGTGCCAGCAGCTTTTCGACTGTCTCCTACGAGCAGTACTTC
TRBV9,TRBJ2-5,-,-,CASSGGTFQETQYF,TGTGCCAGCAGCGGCGGGACTTTCCAAGAGACCCAGTACTTC
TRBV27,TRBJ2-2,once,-,CASSSFPGANTGELFF,TGTGCCAGCAGTTCATTCCCAGGGGCCAACACCGGGGAGCTGTTTTTT
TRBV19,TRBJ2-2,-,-,CASTQHSSRGFAGELFF,TGTGCCAGTACCCAGCATTCCAGTAGGGGTTTTGCCGGGGAGCTGTTTTTT
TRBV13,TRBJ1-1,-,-,CASSPTGGRYTEAFF,TGTGCCAGCAGCCCTACCGGGGGTCGGTACACTGAAGCTTTCTTT
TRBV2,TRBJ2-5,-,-,CASSGGGPPETQYF,TGTGCCAGCAGTGGGGGAGGACCCCCAGAGACCCAGTACTTC